The clone carrying this T cell receptor (beta chain) was seen more than once but under ten times. Clones were sequenced by immunoSEQ multiplex PCR, and TCRdb holds only the in-frame ones, with some missing. The sample includes 150,000 or so clones, about 80% of them seen just once. The source of the sample is a study of blood T cell repertoires in COVID-19. Study-level information: The United States, Italy and Spain supplied acute and convalescent COVID-19 samples.

V lost 4 bases and J lost 4; bases outside the gene matches: 4. Germline assignment: CDR1 SGHRS and CDR2 YFSETQ. The CDR3 loop spans 15 amino acids. V and J are TRBV5-1 and TRBJ2-1; 11 nucleotides line up with TRBD2. This TCR came from a woman aged 60-70 years with acute or convalescent COVID-19. Sequenced material: peripheral blood. Written as DNA, the CDR3 is TGCGCCAGCAGCAACGGGACTAGCGGATACAATGAGCAGTTCTTC. Its translation is CASSNGTSGYNEQFF.